The T cell receptor (beta chain) under discussion was sequenced for a study of response to subunit inactivated influenza vaccine. Whole-study findings and limits: The study's authors posited that every seasonal influenza vaccination enlists few new T cells.

CDR1 and CDR2 from the germline V gene are MGHRA and YSYEKL. This CDR3 is 18 amino acids long. The V and J ends lost 2 bases and 4 bases respectively, with 20 bases between them. TCRdb redid the calling of the RT-PCR reads with MiXCR, one entry per CDR3 protein. In the table there are a few hundred thousand distinct CDR3 sequences, approximately 15% of which are singletons. Regarding this clonotype: Its antigen is as yet unknown.

The specimen was PBMCs from blood, collected approximately 12 days after vaccination. The chain recombines TRBV4-1 with TRBJ2-2, with D possibly TRBD2 on 5 matching bases. This TCR was sampled from a man aged 45-65 years who received an inactivated influenza vaccine. This chain's CDR3 is CASSQTHGLPRFTGELFF. CDR3 in DNA: TGCGCCAGCAGCCAAACCCACGGACTCCCAAGGTTCACCGGGGAGCTGTTTTTT.